This record looks at one T cell receptor beta chain sequence and its context. Its antigen is unknown. Qualities for individual bases were not recorded, and no much larger clone is one base off. V is cut by 1 base and J by 1 base, and the space between the germline ends is 7 bases. Per the germline V gene, SGHRS is the CDR1 and YFSETQ is the CDR2. Spanning cysteine to phenylalanine, the CDR3 consists of 14 amino acids. Only the CDR3 region is kept as DNA, spanning 42 bases read in frame from base 1. To be eligible, patients had to be adults with ileal or ileocolonic Crohn's disease and an indication for ileocolonic resection. Before DNA extraction, whole ileal mucosal biopsies were kept frozen at -80 degrees C. A TRizol-based method was used to extract genomic DNA from the frozen whole biopsies, and the DNA was quantified with a NanoDrop 2000 spectrophotometer. This sample is drawn from a study of T cell repertoires in ileal Crohn's disease (dated by TCRdb to the late 2010s). Looking at the study overall: At the time of surgery, roughly a third of patients were active smokers, and the median duration of disease was approximately 8 years. Every patient underwent surgery because of a complication, which was stricturing disease in approximately 60% of cases and penetrating disease in about 40%. Roughly half of the patients were given postoperative therapy, with around eleven receiving thiopurines and 15 to 20 receiving anti-TNF agents. TCR repertoire analysis was done in roughly 57 Crohn's disease patients from a prospective multicentre cohort. Running in parallel with the study was a multicentre cohort set up to find predictors of early endoscopic recurrence following ileocolonic resection. Endoscopic postoperative recurrence was defined by a Rutgeerts score above i0. A total of approximately 150 mucosal samples from 60 or so patients were sequenced, collected from several sites on the surgical specimen and at postoperative endoscopy.

About 500 nanograms of biopsy DNA per sample were submitted for commercial TCRB immunosequencing. A two-step, amplification bias-controlled multiplex PCR was used by Adaptive Biotechnology to amplify CDR3 regions from genomic DNA. Primers for every V and J gene segment were used in the first PCR, and barcodes and Illumina adapters were added in the second PCR. An Illumina instrument was used to sequence the CDR3 libraries. The paper's processing steps were these. The analysis used both the pipelines supplied by the vendor and custom analysis of the raw data in R/Bioconductor with R version 3.3.0. Clonality, which ranges from 0 to 1, was calculated as the inverse of the normalised Shannon entropy across all productive clones. High-frequency clones were defined as the share of the repertoire occupied by the top 100 clones, with only clones passing a 95% confidence test being retained. The Simpson index measured repertoire diversity, and the Morisita-Horn index measured overlap between samples. TCRdb retrieved this table from immuneACCESS and kept in-frame rearrangements only. Not all clones are present; in checked studies, unresolved V genes account for under half, and no reason is known for the remainder. V and J calls and clone size follow that table, whereas D and trimming were derived from the DNA. Within this sample are about 12,000 clones, with around three quarters of them counted one time only. Roughly 4.3% of the sample comes from the top ten.

General conclusions and limits of the study: Mucosal CD4 and CD8 T cells were sorted and sequenced only in a subgroup of patients, the size of which was not stated. Patients who were active smokers at surgery had a significantly higher proportion of clonal expansions than non-smokers (approximately 26% vs 17%, p=0.02). Higher percentages of high-frequency clones at the time of surgery were linked to endoscopic recurrence, and every patient with clonality above 26.8% (18/57) had recurrence. Sorted CD8 T cells carried more high-frequency clones than CD4 T cells, suggesting mucosal expansions were mainly CD8.

The clonotype originates from an adult with Crohn's disease. Sequencing was done on a sample of ileal tissue. The chain links TRBV5-1 with TRBJ2-3; TRBD1 might be the D gene, on 6 matching bases. The bases read TGCGCCAGCAGCTTGAAGGGGGGCACAGATACGCAGTATTTT. This sequence encodes CASSLKGGTDTQYF.